The 22 T cell receptor beta chains reported below all come from one sample, sequenced in a study of cytotoxic CD8 clonotypes in ibrutinib-treated CLL. TCRdb keeps only in-frame clones here, not all; method: immunoSEQ multiplex PCR. The table shows tens of thousands of clones, with 55% to 70% occurring only once. This sample comprised PBMCs, obtained at disease progression, from a patient treated with ibrutinib. These TCRs come from a human donor with chronic lymphocytic leukemia.

The chain links TRBV19 to TRBJ1-6; 7 bases are shared with TRBD1. The J segment lost 6 bases and the V segment lost 3 bases, leaving 5 bases of the junction unmatched. The CDR3 contains 15 residues. The germline V gene encodes CDR1 LNHDA and CDR2 SQIVND (reference sequence). In DNA form, the CDR3 reads TGTGCCAGTAGTATGTGGGGACAGAGTAATTCACCCCTCCACTTT. Its protein is CASSMWGQSNSPLHF.

The chain recombines TRBV18 with TRBJ2-1; D uncertain. Germline loops: CDR1 KGHSH, CDR2 LQKENI. The CDR3 runs to 16 residues. Trimming pared 1 base from V and 7 bases from J, leaving 17 bases between. The CDR3, as DNA: TGTGCCAGCTCACCACTCCAAGTAGGAGATCGGAATGAGCAGTTCTTC. Its translation: CASSPLQVGDRNEQFF. The full variable domain, with the rest looked up from reference TRBV18 and TRBJ2-1, is NAGVMQNPRHLVRRRGQEARLRCSPMKGHSHVYWYRQLPEEGLKFMVYLQKENIIDESGMPKERFSAEFPKEGPSILRIQQVVRGDSAAYFCASSPLQVGDRNEQFFGPGTRLTVL.

The V call is TRBV6-5, the J call TRBJ1-1, with TRBD1 identical over 8 bases. Trimming removed 5 bases from V and 6 bases from J; junction bases left unmatched: 11. The germline CDR1 and CDR2 sequences are MNHEY and SVGAGI. The CDR3 is 15 residues long. The CDR3 sequence: CASSPWGQELSEAFF. As DNA, the CDR3 is TGTGCCAGCAGTCCATGGGGACAGGAATTATCTGAAGCTTTCTTT.

This chain joins TRBV5-4 and TRBJ2-3; TRBD2 matches 10 bases. CDR3 length equals 15 residues. Trimming removed 3 bases from V and 4 bases from J; junction bases left unmatched: 5. Per germline, CDR1 SGHNT and CDR2 YYREEE (reference sequence). CDR3 DNA: TGTGCCAGCAGCTCCCTAGCGGGGGCCGCAGATACGCAGTATTTT. It is translated as CASSSLAGAADTQYF.

This chain connects TRBV11-2 to TRBJ1-6; 8 bases agree with TRBD1. Per the germline V gene, CDR1 is SGHAT and CDR2 is FQNNGV. Unmatched junction bases numbered 6, after V lost 5 bases and J lost 6 bases. The CDR3 has 15 residues. The CDR3 nucleotides read TGTGCCAGCAGCATCGACAGGGGAACTAATTCACCCCTCCACTTT. Its translation is CASSIDRGTNSPLHF.

The chain carries TRBV2 and TRBJ2-7, with D possibly TRBD1 on 5 matching bases. Trimming took 5 bases from V and 2 from J, leaving 13 bases between them. The V gene's germline CDR1 is SNHLY and CDR2 FYNNEI. The CDR3 extends over 14 amino acids. CDR3 nucleotides: TGTGCCAGCAGTCGACAGCGAGGCCCCTACGAGCAGTACTTC. Translation gives CASSRQRGPYEQYF.

The V and J genes are TRBV6-5 and TRBJ1-2; a possible D gene is TRBD1 (6 bases). V was shortened by 2 bases and J by 8 bases, with 15 bases between the two germline ends. The CDR3 is 14 residues long. From germline, CDR1 is MNHEY and CDR2 SVGAGI. DNA of the CDR3: TGTGCCAGCAGTTACGGGACACCCCCGGTAGGCTACACCTTC. Its protein is CASSYGTPPVGYTF.

This rearrangement joins TRBV7-8 to TRBJ2-3; 7 nucleotides line up with TRBD2. The CDR3 sequence is 14 residues long. The ends lost 2 bases at V and 4 bases at J; junction bases unmatched: 3. Germline CDR1 SGHVS, CDR2 FQNEAQ. The CDR3 region is CASSLSGASDTQYF. Here the CDR3 DNA reads TGTGCCAGCAGCTTAAGCGGGGCGTCAGATACGCAGTATTTT.

CDR3: CASSEGRFQETQYF. The CDR3 nucleotides are TGTGCCAGCAGTGAAGGAAGATTCCAAGAGACCCAGTACTTC. V usage is TRBV2 and J usage is TRBJ2-5; no firm D call. Germline V gene lookup returns CDR1 SNHLY and CDR2 FYNNEI. CDR3 length: 14 amino acids. V gave up 1 base and J gave up 1 base, with 7 bases separating them.

This clone is termed medium-sized. The chain recombines TRBV5-1 with TRBJ1-6, with 7 bases that match TRBD1. The CDR3 sequence is 16 residues long. The V segment lost 4 bases and the J segment 7 bases; nucleotides outside the gene matches: 11. Germline V lookup: CDR1 SGHRS, CDR2 YFSETQ. The CDR3 DNA sequence: TGCGCCAGCAGCGGAGGTACAGGGGATAGGAATTCACCCCTCCACTTT. Encoded protein: CASSGGTGDRNSPLHF.

The chain recombines TRBV6-5 with TRBJ1-1, with unresolved D. Looked up from germline, CDR1 is MNHEY and CDR2 is SVGAGI. V shed 4 bases and J shed 5 bases, with 14 bases lying between them. This CDR3 has 14 amino acids. The CDR3 protein is CASSWRSGNTEAFF. The CDR3 nucleotides read TGTGCCAGCAGTTGGAGAAGCGGGAATACTGAAGCTTTCTTT.

The rearrangement joins TRBV30 to TRBJ1-6; D is ambiguous. Germline CDR1 reads GTSNPN; CDR2 reads SVGIG (reference sequence). This CDR3 has 13 amino acids. V was shortened by 6 bases and J by 4 bases, with 10 bases between the two germline ends. DNA for the CDR3: TGTGCCTGTCACGGACCATATAATTCACCCCTCCACTTT. Amino acids: CACHGPYNSPLHF. The whole variable domain, remainder taken from reference TRBV30 and TRBJ1-6, is SQTIHQWPATLVQPVGSPLSLECTVEGTSNPNLYWYRQAAGRGLQLLFYSVGIGQISSEVPQNLSASRPQDRQFILSSKKLLLSDSGFYLCACHGPYNSPLHFGNGTRLTVT.

The chain joins TRBV4-1 to TRBJ1-4; possible D gene TRBD1, 6 bases. Trimming shortened V by 0 bases and J by 7 bases, and 18 bases separated the two germline ends. The CDR3 extends over 17 amino acids. The V gene's germline CDR1 is MGHRA and CDR2 YSYEKL. DNA of the CDR3: TGCGCCAGCAGCCAAGAAGGGGTGGGGGGGGCGTTTGAAAAACTGTTTTTT. It encodes CASSQEGVGGAFEKLFF.

By proportion, this clone is medium-sized. This chain connects TRBV13 to TRBJ1-1; no reliable D call. Germline CDR1 and CDR2: PRHDT and FYEKMQ (reference sequence). This CDR3 is 11 amino acids long. Trimming cost V 10 bases and J 0 bases, with 6 bases left between them. The CDR3 nucleotides read TGTGCCACCCGGATGAACACTGAAGCTTTCTTT. Translating it yields CATRMNTEAFF.

This clone appeared a few times. The chain carries TRBV9 and TRBJ2-2; no reliable D call. The CDR3 length is 12 residues. V was cut by 5 bases and J by 7 bases, with 9 bases left in between. The V gene's germline CDR1 is SGDLS and CDR2 YYNGEE. The CDR3 DNA is TGTGCCAGCAGGGGTTATGTCGGGGAGCTGTTTTTT. The encoded protein is CASRGYVGELFF.

This clone has only a few counts. The chain recombines TRBV2 with TRBJ1-3; D is unresolved. The CDR3 has 16 amino acids. V lost 0 bases, J lost 0 bases, and 9 bases lay in between. Germline-derived CDR1 and CDR2 are SNHLY and FYNNEI. CDR3 loop: CASSEASGLSGNTIYF. The DNA of the CDR3 is TGTGCCAGCAGTGAAGCGAGCGGACTCTCTGGAAACACCATATATTTT. Full variable domain (rest looked up from reference TRBV2 and TRBJ1-3): EPEVTQTPSHQVTQMGQEVILRCVPISNHLYFYWYRQILGQKVEFLVSFYNNEISEKSEIFDDQFSVERPDGSNFTLKIRSTKLEDSAMYFCASSEASGLSGNTIYFGEGSWLTVV.

This chain uses TRBV13 with TRBJ2-7, with a weak D call TRBD2 (5 bases). The CDR3 has 13 amino acids. Germline CDR1 and CDR2: PRHDT and FYEKMQ (reference sequence). V lost 1 base to trimming and J lost 7 bases, with 11 bases between them. As DNA, the CDR3 is TGTGCCAGCAGCTTAGAGCGGTCGAGGGAGCAGTACTTC. Translated, it gives CASSLERSREQYF.

This clone appeared a single time. This sequence joins TRBV27 and TRBJ2-7, with 10 bases lining up with TRBD2. Germline-derived CDR1 and CDR2 are MNHEY and SMNVEV (reference sequence). This CDR3 contains 13 residues. Trimming at V came to 6 bases and at J to 3 bases, leaving 2 bases not matched to a gene. For the CDR3, the DNA is TGTGCCAGCAGGGCTAGCGGGGGCTACGAGCAGTACTTC. Protein: CASRASGGYEQYF.

This clone was counted between two and nine times. The V and J genes are TRBV4-2 and TRBJ2-7, with 7 nucleotides matching TRBD1. The junction had 1 base not matched to a gene; V was cut back by 2 bases and J by 3 bases. Germline V gene lookup returns CDR1 LGHNA and CDR2 YNFKEQ. The CDR3 spans 13 residues. The CDR3 sequence: CASSQTGDYEQYF. The CDR3 nucleotides are TGTGCCAGCAGCCAAACAGGGGACTACGAGCAGTACTTC.

J is TRBJ2-1 and V is TRBV7-9; D call uncertain. This CDR3 region has 14 residues. With 4 bases removed from V and 10 bases from J, the gap between germline ends came to 17 bases. From germline, CDR1 is SEHNR and CDR2 FQNEAQ (reference sequence). CDR3 in DNA: TGTGCCAGCAGCTCCTCCTCATGGACCCGGGAGCAGTTCTTC. It specifies CASSSSSWTREQFF.

The chain combines TRBV7-7 with TRBJ2-1, with 8 nucleotides matching TRBD1. The CDR3 contains 14 residues. Looked up from germline, CDR1 is SSHAT and CDR2 is FNYEAQ (reference sequence). The V segment lost 0 bases and the J segment 6 bases; nucleotides outside the gene matches: 1. The CDR3 region is CASSLATGGNEQFF. In DNA form, the CDR3 reads TGTGCCAGCAGCTTAGCCACAGGGGGCAATGAGCAGTTCTTC.

This chain joins TRBV18 and TRBJ1-1, with no clear D. Trimming removed 1 base from V and 2 bases from J, with 11 bases in between. This CDR3 is 15 amino acids long. Germline V gene sequence: CDR1 KGHSH, CDR2 LQKENI. The CDR3, as DNA: TGTGCCAGCTCACCACTCGAGGGATATAACACTGAAGCTTTCTTT. This codes for CASSPLEGYNTEAFF.